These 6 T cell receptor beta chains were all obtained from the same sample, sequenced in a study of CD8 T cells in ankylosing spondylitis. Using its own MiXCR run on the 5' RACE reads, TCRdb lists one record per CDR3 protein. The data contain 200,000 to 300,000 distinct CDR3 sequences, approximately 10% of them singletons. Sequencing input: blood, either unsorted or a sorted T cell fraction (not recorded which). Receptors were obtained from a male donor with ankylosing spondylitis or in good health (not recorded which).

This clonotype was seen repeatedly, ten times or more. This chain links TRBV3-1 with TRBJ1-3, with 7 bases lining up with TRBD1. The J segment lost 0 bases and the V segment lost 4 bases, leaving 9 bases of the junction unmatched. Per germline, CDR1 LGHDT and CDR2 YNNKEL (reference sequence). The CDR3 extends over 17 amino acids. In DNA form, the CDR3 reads TGTGCCAGCAGCCCAACGGGACAGCGAAGCTCTGGAAACACCATATATTTT. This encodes CASSPTGQRSSGNTIYF.

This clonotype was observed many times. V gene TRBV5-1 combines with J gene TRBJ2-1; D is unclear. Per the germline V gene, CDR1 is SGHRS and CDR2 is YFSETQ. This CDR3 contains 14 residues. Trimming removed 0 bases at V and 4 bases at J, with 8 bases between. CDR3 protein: CASSLAADYNEQFF. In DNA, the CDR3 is TGCGCCAGCAGCTTGGCGGCAGATTACAATGAGCAGTTCTTC.

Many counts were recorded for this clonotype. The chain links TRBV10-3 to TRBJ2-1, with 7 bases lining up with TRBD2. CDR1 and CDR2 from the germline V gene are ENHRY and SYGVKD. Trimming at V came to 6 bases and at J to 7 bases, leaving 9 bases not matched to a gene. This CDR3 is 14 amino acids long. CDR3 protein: CAIRGTIIENEQFF. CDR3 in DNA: TGTGCCATCAGGGGGACTATAATCGAGAATGAGCAGTTCTTC.

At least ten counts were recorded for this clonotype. Here the CDR3 reads CASSPAGSRAEAFF. The CDR3 DNA follows: TGTGCCAGCAGCCCAGCAGGGTCGAGGGCTGAAGCTTTCTTT. The rearrangement joins TRBV3-1 to TRBJ1-1; D may be TRBD1 (5 bases). Between the trimmed V and J ends, which lost 4 bases and 6 bases, there was a span of 15 bases. This CDR3 is 14 amino acids long. Germline V gives CDR1 LGHDT, CDR2 YNNKEL (reference sequence).

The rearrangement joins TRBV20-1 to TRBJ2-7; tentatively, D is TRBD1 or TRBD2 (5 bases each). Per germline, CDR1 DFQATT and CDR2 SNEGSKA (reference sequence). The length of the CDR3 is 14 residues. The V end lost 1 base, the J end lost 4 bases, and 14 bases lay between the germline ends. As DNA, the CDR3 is TGCAGTGCTAGAGTTCCACAGAGGGGATACGAGCAGTACTTC. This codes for CSARVPQRGYEQYF.

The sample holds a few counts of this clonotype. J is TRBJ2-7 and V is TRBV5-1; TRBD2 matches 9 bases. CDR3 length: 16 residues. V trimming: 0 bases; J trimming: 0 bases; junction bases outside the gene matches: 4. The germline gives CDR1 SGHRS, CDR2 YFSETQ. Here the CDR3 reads CASSLGGSGGSYEQYF. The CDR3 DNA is TGCGCCAGCAGCTTGGGTGGTAGCGGGGGCTCCTACGAGCAGTACTTC.